Listed below are T cell receptor beta chains from one sample, sequenced in a study of blood T cell repertoires in COVID-19. Using immunoSEQ multiplex PCR, the repertoire was profiled, and TCRdb retains in-frame clones only, with some absent. The repertoire holds roughly 320,000 clones, approximately 90% seen once, with about 4.1% in the top ten. The sample consisted of PBMCs or T cells enriched from blood (not recorded which). The source of these receptors is a man aged 25-45 years who had recovered from COVID-19. The CDR3 runs from the conserved cysteine through the conserved F or W. The order of the fields is J gene, D gene, V gene, clone size, CDR3 protein, CDR3 DNA. A D gene is named only where the DNA matches it firmly. Rows may omit the clone size; those that give it use once, few, many or a size class.

J gene: TRBJ2-1
D gene: TRBD2
V gene: TRBV11-2
clone size: -
CDR3 protein: CASSLVGLAGGQTGNEQFF
CDR3 DNA: TGTGCCAGCAGCTTAGTTGGGCTAGCGGGAGGCCAGACGGGCAATGAGCAGTTCTTC

J gene: TRBJ2-1
D gene: -
V gene: TRBV5-5
clone size: -
CDR3 protein: CASSLDPGSYNEQFF
CDR3 DNA: TGTGCCAGCAGCTTGGACCCAGGGTCGTACAATGAGCAGTTCTTC

J gene: TRBJ1-1
D gene: TRBD1
V gene: TRBV7-9
clone size: -
CDR3 protein: CASSVQGGAGEAFF
CDR3 DNA: TGTGCCAGCAGCGTACAGGGGGGAGCGGGTGAAGCTTTCTTT

J gene: TRBJ2-2
D gene: TRBD2
V gene: TRBV7-7
clone size: -
CDR3 protein: CASSSGLAGVNTGELFF
CDR3 DNA: TGTGCTAGCAGCTCGGGACTAGCGGGAGTGAACACCGGGGAGCTGTTTTTT

J gene: TRBJ2-7
D gene: TRBD2
V gene: TRBV4-1
clone size: few
CDR3 protein: CASSQSPTSGRVYEQYF
CDR3 DNA: TGCGCCAGCAGCCAGAGCCCGACTAGCGGGAGGGTTTACGAGCAGTACTTC

J gene: TRBJ2-1
D gene: TRBD2
V gene: TRBV15
clone size: -
CDR3 protein: CATGLVLYNEQFF
CDR3 DNA: TGTGCCACGGGACTAGTTCTGTACAATGAGCAGTTCTTC

J gene: TRBJ1-2
D gene: TRBD1
V gene: TRBV18
clone size: -
CDR3 protein: CASSPTGDNYGYTF
CDR3 DNA: TGTGCCAGCTCACCCACAGGGGACAACTATGGCTACACCTTC

J gene: TRBJ1-4
D gene: TRBD1
V gene: TRBV2
clone size: once
CDR3 protein: CASSALGQGNEKLFF
CDR3 DNA: TGTGCCAGCAGTGCGCTGGGACAGGGGAATGAAAAACTGTTTTTT

J gene: TRBJ1-4
D gene: -
V gene: TRBV20-1
clone size: -
CDR3 protein: CSASPGVDEKLFF
CDR3 DNA: TGCAGTGCTAGTCCGGGGGTGGATGAAAAACTGTTTTTT

J gene: TRBJ1-1
D gene: TRBD1
V gene: TRBV27
clone size: -
CDR3 protein: CASSPRTGLFEAFF
CDR3 DNA: TGTGCCAGCAGTCCGCGGACAGGGCTTTTTGAAGCTTTCTTT

J gene: TRBJ2-1
D gene: TRBD2
V gene: TRBV11-2
clone size: once
CDR3 protein: CASSLGRTSGGFGNEQFF
CDR3 DNA: TGTGCCAGCAGCTTAGGAAGGACTAGCGGGGGCTTCGGGAATGAGCAGTTCTTC

J gene: TRBJ2-1
D gene: -
V gene: TRBV10-3
clone size: -
CDR3 protein: CAISEGGGGHNEQFF
CDR3 DNA: TGTGCCATCAGTGAGGGGGGCGGGGGTCACAATGAGCAGTTCTTC

J gene: TRBJ2-2
D gene: TRBD1
V gene: TRBV6-5
clone size: -
CDR3 protein: CASTWDRRNTGELFF
CDR3 DNA: TGTGCCAGCACCTGGGACAGGAGGAACACCGGGGAGCTGTTTTTT

J gene: TRBJ2-1
D gene: -
V gene: TRBV18
clone size: once
CDR3 protein: CASSPRTGTRPYNEQFF
CDR3 DNA: TGTGCCAGCTCACCAAGGACCGGGACAAGACCCTACAATGAGCAGTTCTTC

J gene: TRBJ1-3
D gene: -
V gene: TRBV11-2
clone size: -
CDR3 protein: CASSPIGGVSGNTIYF
CDR3 DNA: TGTGCCAGCAGCCCGATCGGAGGTGTCTCTGGAAACACCATATATTTT

J gene: TRBJ2-1
D gene: TRBD2
V gene: TRBV5-1
clone size: -
CDR3 protein: CASSLGTSGRVNEQFF
CDR3 DNA: TGCGCCAGCAGCCTCGGGACTAGCGGGAGGGTTAATGAGCAGTTCTTC

J gene: TRBJ2-7
D gene: -
V gene: TRBV11-2
clone size: -
CDR3 protein: CASSGQTYEQYF
CDR3 DNA: TGTGCCAGCAGCGGACAGACCTACGAGCAGTACTTC

J gene: TRBJ1-2
D gene: TRBD1
V gene: TRBV12-3/TRBV12-4
clone size: once
CDR3 protein: CASRPGTGDGYTF
CDR3 DNA: TGTGCCAGCAGACCCGGGACAGGAGATGGCTACACCTTC

J gene: TRBJ1-1
D gene: -
V gene: TRBV19
clone size: -
CDR3 protein: CASSMDRLMNTEAFF
CDR3 DNA: TGTGCCAGTAGTATGGACAGACTAATGAACACTGAAGCTTTCTTT

J gene: TRBJ2-1
D gene: TRBD1
V gene: TRBV30
clone size: -
CDR3 protein: CARDRGYNEQFF
CDR3 DNA: TGTGCCCGGGACAGGGGGTACAATGAGCAGTTCTTC

J gene: TRBJ1-6
D gene: -
V gene: TRBV28
clone size: few
CDR3 protein: CASSYPRGSYNSPLHF
CDR3 DNA: TGTGCCAGCAGTTACCCCAGGGGTTCCTATAATTCACCCCTCCACTTT

J gene: TRBJ2-5
D gene: TRBD2
V gene: TRBV28
clone size: -
CDR3 protein: CASRATSGGIQETQYF
CDR3 DNA: TGTGCCAGCAGAGCGACTAGCGGGGGCATACAAGAGACCCAGTACTTC

J gene: TRBJ1-1
D gene: -
V gene: TRBV7-9
clone size: -
CDR3 protein: CASSSMNTEAFF
CDR3 DNA: TGTGCCAGCAGCTCCATGAACACTGAAGCTTTCTTT

J gene: TRBJ2-7
D gene: TRBD1
V gene: TRBV5-1
clone size: -
CDR3 protein: CASSRTDRGQSSYEQYF
CDR3 DNA: TGCGCCAGCAGCCGGACCGACAGGGGGCAAAGTTCCTACGAGCAGTACTTC

J gene: TRBJ1-4
D gene: -
V gene: TRBV4-1
clone size: -
CDR3 protein: CASSPQEGATNEKLFF
CDR3 DNA: TGCGCCAGCAGCCCTCAGGAGGGAGCGACTAATGAAAAACTGTTTTTT